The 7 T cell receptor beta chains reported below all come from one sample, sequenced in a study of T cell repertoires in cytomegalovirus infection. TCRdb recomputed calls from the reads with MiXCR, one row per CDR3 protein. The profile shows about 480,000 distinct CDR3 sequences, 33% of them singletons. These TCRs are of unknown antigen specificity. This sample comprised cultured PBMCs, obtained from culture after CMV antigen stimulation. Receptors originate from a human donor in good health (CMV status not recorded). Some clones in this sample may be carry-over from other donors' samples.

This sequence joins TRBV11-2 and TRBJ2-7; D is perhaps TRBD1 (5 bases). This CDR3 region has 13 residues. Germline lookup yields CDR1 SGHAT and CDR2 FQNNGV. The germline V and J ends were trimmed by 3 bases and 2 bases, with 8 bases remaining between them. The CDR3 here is CASSFGRAYEQYV. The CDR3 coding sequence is TGTGCCAGCAGCTTTGGCAGGGCCTACGAGCAGTACGTC.

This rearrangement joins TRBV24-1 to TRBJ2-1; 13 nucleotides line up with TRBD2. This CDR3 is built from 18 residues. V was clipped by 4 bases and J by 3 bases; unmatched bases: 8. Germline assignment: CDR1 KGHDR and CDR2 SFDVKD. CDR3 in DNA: TGTGCCACCAGTGAAACGGGACTAGCGGGAATCCACTACAATGAGCAGTTCTTC. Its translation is CATSETGLAGIHYNEQFF.

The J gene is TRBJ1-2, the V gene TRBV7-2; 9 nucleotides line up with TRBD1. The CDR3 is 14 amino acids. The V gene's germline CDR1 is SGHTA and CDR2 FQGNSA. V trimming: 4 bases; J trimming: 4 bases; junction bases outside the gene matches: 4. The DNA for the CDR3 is TGTGCCAGCAGCTCCGGACAGGGGACCTATGGCTACACCTTC. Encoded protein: CASSSGQGTYGYTF.

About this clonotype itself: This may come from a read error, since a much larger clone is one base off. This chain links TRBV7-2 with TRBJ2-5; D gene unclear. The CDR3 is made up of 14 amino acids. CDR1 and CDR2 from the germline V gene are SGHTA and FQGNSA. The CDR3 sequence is CVSSPRRMAETQYF. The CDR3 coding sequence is TGTGTCAGCAGCCCCCGAAGGATGGCAGAGACCCAGTACTTC.

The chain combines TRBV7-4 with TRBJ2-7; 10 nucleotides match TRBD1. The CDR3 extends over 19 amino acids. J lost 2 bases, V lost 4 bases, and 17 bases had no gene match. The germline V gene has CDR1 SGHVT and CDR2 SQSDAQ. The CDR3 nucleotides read TGTGCCAGCAGCTCTACCCCACCCGGGACAGGGGAGAGGGCCTACGAGCAGTACTTC. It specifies CASSSTPPGTGERAYEQYF.

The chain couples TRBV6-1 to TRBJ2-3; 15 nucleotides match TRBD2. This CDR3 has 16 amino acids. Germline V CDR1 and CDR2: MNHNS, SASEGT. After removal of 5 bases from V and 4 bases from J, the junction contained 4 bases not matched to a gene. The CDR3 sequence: CASSYGTSGRPDTQYF. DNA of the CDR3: TGTGCCAGCAGTTATGGGACTAGCGGGAGGCCAGATACGCAGTATTTT.

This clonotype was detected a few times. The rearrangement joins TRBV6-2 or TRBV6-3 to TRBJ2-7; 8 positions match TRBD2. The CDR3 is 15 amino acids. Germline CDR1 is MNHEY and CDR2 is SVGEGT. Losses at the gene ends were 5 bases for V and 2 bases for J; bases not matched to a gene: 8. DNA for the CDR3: TGTGCCAGCAGTACAAGCGGGAGCCCCCCCTACGAGCAGTACTTC. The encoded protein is CASSTSGSPPYEQYF.